This T cell receptor (beta chain) was identified in a study of blood T cell repertoires in COVID-19. Study-wide background: The study drew acute and convalescent COVID-19 samples from the United States, Italy and Spain. In each case, the material was cDNA or gDNA derived from T cells, B-cell-depleted T cells, or PBMCs.

J gave up 4 bases and V 5 bases, and 16 bases lay outside the gene matches. CDR1 and CDR2 (germline): SGHAT, FQNNGV. The CDR3 extends over 17 amino acids. Original processing notes: Amplifying reference gene primers gave estimates of nucleated cell counts. Only in-frame clones appear in the TCRdb table, and some are missing; sequencing was by immunoSEQ multiplex PCR. D and trimming were read from the DNA, whereas the V and J calls and clone size are those reported in that table. The sample lists over 95,000 clones; around 85% were seen once. Seattle enrolled patients during active infection and tracked them longitudinally.

The source material was peripheral blood. The receptor comes from a woman aged 60 to 75 with COVID-19, enrolled during active disease. The chain carries TRBV11-2 and TRBJ1-2; 7 bases fit TRBD1. The CDR3 coding sequence is TGTGCCAGCAGCCTCAGGATCGGGACAGCTAGCCTCTATGGCTACACCTTC. This gives the protein CASSLRIGTASLYGYTF.